Listed below are T cell receptor beta chains from one sample, sequenced in a study of blood T cell repertoires in COVID-19. Assay used: immunoSEQ multiplex PCR; TCRdb lists only in-frame clones, some missing. The sample includes approximately 110,000 clones, about four fifths of them seen just once. Input material: peripheral blood. The receptors here all came from a woman at least 80 years old with acute or convalescent COVID-19. CDR3s include the opening cysteine and the closing phenylalanine or tryptophan.

v_gene: TRBV5-6
j_gene: TRBJ2-1
CDR3aa: CASSWAGTLNNEQFF

v_gene: TRBV4-1
j_gene: TRBJ2-1
CDR3aa: CASSLGLAVSFEQFF

v_gene: TRBV15
j_gene: TRBJ2-3
CDR3aa: CATSRDQGQSTDTQYF

v_gene: TRBV6-1
j_gene: TRBJ2-7
CDR3aa: CASSDRRGTYEQYF

v_gene: TRBV12-3/TRBV12-4
j_gene: TRBJ2-1
CDR3aa: CASSSQTYNEQFF

v_gene: TRBV14
j_gene: TRBJ1-2
CDR3aa: CASSQYGRADYGYTF

v_gene: TRBV21-1
j_gene: TRBJ2-5
CDR3aa: CARGRERRGGLQETQYF

v_gene: TRBV7-8
j_gene: TRBJ2-3
CDR3aa: CASSSGGATDTQYF

v_gene: TRBV27
j_gene: TRBJ2-6
CDR3aa: CASRGAGAGANVLTF

v_gene: TRBV6-1
j_gene: TRBJ2-1
CDR3aa: CASSEVFWGRISYNEQFF

v_gene: TRBV5-1
j_gene: TRBJ2-3
CDR3aa: CASYNTGGGTDTQYF

v_gene: TRBV19
j_gene: TRBJ2-5
CDR3aa: CASGRELMGETQYF

v_gene: TRBV3-1/TRBV3-2
j_gene: TRBJ1-2
CDR3aa: CASSGGGGANYGYTF

v_gene: TRBV25-1
j_gene: TRBJ2-5
CDR3aa: CASSELGTGGWETQYF

v_gene: TRBV7-9
j_gene: TRBJ2-3
CDR3aa: CASSKLAGGSTDTQYF

v_gene: TRBV7-2
j_gene: TRBJ2-2
CDR3aa: CASSLRDSYTGELFF

v_gene: TRBV7-8
j_gene: TRBJ2-1
CDR3aa: CASSFPGVANEQFF

v_gene: TRBV5-1
j_gene: TRBJ1-5
CDR3aa: CASSLDGRPNQPQHF

v_gene: TRBV9
j_gene: TRBJ2-1
CDR3aa: CASSVGGLPNEQFF

v_gene: TRBV28
j_gene: TRBJ2-7
CDR3aa: CASSFYGQGDSYEQYF

v_gene: TRBV4-1
j_gene: TRBJ1-4
CDR3aa: CASSTGTATNEKLFF

v_gene: TRBV19
j_gene: TRBJ2-2
CDR3aa: CASSINMGANTGELFF

v_gene: TRBV7-2
j_gene: TRBJ2-7
CDR3aa: CASSPHLAGMSSYEQYF

v_gene: TRBV19
j_gene: TRBJ1-5
CDR3aa: CASSIREAQPQHF

v_gene: TRBV11-2
j_gene: TRBJ2-1
CDR3aa: CASSLDFQAEQFF

v_gene: TRBV28
j_gene: TRBJ2-7
CDR3aa: CASRTSGGIEQYF

v_gene: TRBV5-1
j_gene: TRBJ1-2
CDR3aa: CASSLDGSRNYGYTF

v_gene: TRBV10-3
j_gene: TRBJ2-1
CDR3aa: CAISETSSDIEQFF

v_gene: TRBV18
j_gene: TRBJ1-1
CDR3aa: CASSPLVGANTEAFF

v_gene: TRBV2
j_gene: TRBJ2-7
CDR3aa: CASSEIGTSANEQYF

v_gene: TRBV20-1
j_gene: TRBJ1-1
CDR3aa: CSARDRVNTEAFF

v_gene: TRBV13
j_gene: TRBJ2-5
CDR3aa: CASSSHITGPETQYF

v_gene: TRBV7-2
j_gene: TRBJ1-5
CDR3aa: CASSLLLGRQPQHF

v_gene: TRBV28
j_gene: TRBJ2-3
CDR3aa: CASQRDLTDTQYF

v_gene: TRBV3-1/TRBV3-2
j_gene: TRBJ1-5
CDR3aa: CASSQGPDGNQPQHF

v_gene: TRBV27
j_gene: TRBJ2-1
CDR3aa: CASSLTYSYNEQFF

v_gene: TRBV5-4
j_gene: TRBJ2-7
CDR3aa: CASSFGGGAYEQYF

v_gene: TRBV14
j_gene: TRBJ2-1
CDR3aa: CASSRGQGVSYNEQFF

v_gene: TRBV15
j_gene: TRBJ2-2
CDR3aa: CATSRDRLAGRELFF

v_gene: TRBV6-5
j_gene: TRBJ2-1
CDR3aa: CASSYVNPLAGPEQFF

v_gene: TRBV5-1
j_gene: TRBJ1-3
CDR3aa: CASSLTDGISGNTIYF

v_gene: TRBV18
j_gene: TRBJ2-1
CDR3aa: CASSPTAGENEQFF

v_gene: TRBV24-1
j_gene: TRBJ2-2
CDR3aa: CATSDGQTGELFF

v_gene: TRBV7-9
j_gene: TRBJ2-2
CDR3aa: CASSPGQGDTGELFF

v_gene: TRBV19
j_gene: TRBJ2-7
CDR3aa: CASSMGGEGYEQYF

v_gene: TRBV2
j_gene: TRBJ2-3
CDR3aa: CASSDPWTGFDTQYF

v_gene: TRBV5-1
j_gene: TRBJ2-1
CDR3aa: CASSSTTDREQFF

v_gene: TRBV19
j_gene: TRBJ2-1
CDR3aa: CASSSENEQFF

v_gene: TRBV5-6
j_gene: TRBJ2-5
CDR3aa: CASSLVGRAQETQYF

v_gene: TRBV12-3/TRBV12-4
j_gene: TRBJ1-3
CDR3aa: CASSTDRVPPPDF

v_gene: TRBV11-2
j_gene: TRBJ1-1
CDR3aa: CASSPRQGSEAFF

v_gene: TRBV27
j_gene: TRBJ1-1
CDR3aa: CASSLTGVTEAFF

v_gene: TRBV6-5
j_gene: TRBJ1-1
CDR3aa: CASSYSDRLDTEAFF

v_gene: TRBV19
j_gene: TRBJ1-1
CDR3aa: CASRNSGQGVSEAFF

v_gene: TRBV10-2
j_gene: TRBJ1-1
CDR3aa: CASSEGTATTEAFF

v_gene: TRBV30
j_gene: TRBJ1-6
CDR3aa: CAWSVKQSPLHF

v_gene: TRBV5-1
j_gene: TRBJ2-1
CDR3aa: CASSSQGGDNEQFF

v_gene: TRBV6-2/TRBV6-3
j_gene: TRBJ2-2
CDR3aa: CASSLGFSGELFF

v_gene: TRBV5-8
j_gene: TRBJ1-1
CDR3aa: CASSWDGTKNTEAFF